This TCR beta chain derives from a study of T cells after yellow fever vaccination. Study-wide results and caveats: Reappearance after the booster was seen for most primary-vaccination clones, at around 95% CD4 and 70% to 90% CD8. Abundant bulk-population clonotypes could contaminate the FACS-sorted repertoires.

Each CDR3 protein is one row after TCRdb ran MiXCR on the 5' RACE reads. The sample has some 260,000 distinct CDR3 sequences; around 5.3% are singletons. Notes on this clonotype: Its specificity is not known.

The junction had 11 bases not matched to a gene; V was cut back by 5 bases and J by 5 bases. Germline V gives CDR1 MGHRA, CDR2 YSYEKL. The CDR3 spans 16 residues. The TCR sequence derives from a man aged 18-30 years who received the YFV17D yellow fever vaccine. The source material was CD4+ T cells sorted from PBMCs, sampled on the day of the yellow fever booster vaccination. This chain links TRBV4-1 with TRBJ2-1; 8 bases agree with TRBD2. The CDR3 is CASSYPGTRPDNEQFF. The CDR3 DNA is TGCGCCAGCAGCTACCCAGGGACTAGACCGGACAATGAGCAGTTCTTC.